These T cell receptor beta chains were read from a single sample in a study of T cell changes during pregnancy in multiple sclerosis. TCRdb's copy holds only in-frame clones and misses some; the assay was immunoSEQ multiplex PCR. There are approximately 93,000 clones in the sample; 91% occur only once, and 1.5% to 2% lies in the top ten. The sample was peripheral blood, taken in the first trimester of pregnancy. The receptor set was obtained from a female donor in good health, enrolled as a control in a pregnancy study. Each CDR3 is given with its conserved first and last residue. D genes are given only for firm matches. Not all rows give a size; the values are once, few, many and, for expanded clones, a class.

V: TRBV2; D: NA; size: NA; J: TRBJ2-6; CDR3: CASSPAGTIVGANVLTF; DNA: TGTGCCAGCTCCCCCGCCGGGACAATCGTTGGGGCCAACGTCCTGACTTTC
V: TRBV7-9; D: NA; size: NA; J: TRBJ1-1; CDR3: CASGLPGLNTEAFF; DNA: TGTGCCAGCGGCCTTCCGGGTCTGAACACTGAAGCTTTCTTT
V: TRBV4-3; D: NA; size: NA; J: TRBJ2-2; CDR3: CASSRGGRGYQNSGELFF; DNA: TGCGCCAGCAGCCGCGGCGGTCGAGGCTATCAGAACTCCGGGGAGCTGTTTTTT
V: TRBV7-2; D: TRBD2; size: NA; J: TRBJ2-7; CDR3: CASSLGSGVIHEQYF; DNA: TGTGCCAGCAGCTTAGGTAGCGGGGTTATCCACGAGCAGTACTTC
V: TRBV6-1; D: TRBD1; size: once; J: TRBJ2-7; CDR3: CASSRTGYYEQYF; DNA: TGTGCCAGTTCTCGGACAGGGTACTACGAGCAGTACTTC
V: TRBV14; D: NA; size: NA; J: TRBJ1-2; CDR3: CASSSEGVPNYGYTF; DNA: TGTGCCAGCAGCTCAGAGGGCGTACCTAACTATGGCTACACCTTC
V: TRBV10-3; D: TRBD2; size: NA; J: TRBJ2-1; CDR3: CAIAAPGIGAGENNEQFF; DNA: TGTGCCATCGCTGCGCCCGGCATAGGGGCGGGGGAAAACAATGAGCAGTTCTTC
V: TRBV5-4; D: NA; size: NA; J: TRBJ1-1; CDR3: CASRAGGGTEAFF; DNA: TGTGCCAGCAGAGCTGGGGGAGGAACTGAAGCTTTCTTT
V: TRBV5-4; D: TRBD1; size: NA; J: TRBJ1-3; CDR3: CASSLASGTGFGNTIYF; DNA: TGTGCCAGCAGCTTGGCCTCCGGGACAGGGTTTGGAAACACCATATATTTT
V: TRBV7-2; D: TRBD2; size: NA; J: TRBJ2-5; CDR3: CASSLEVVAGIALGTQYF; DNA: TGTGCCAGCAGCTTAGAGGTGGTAGCGGGGATCGCCTTGGGGACCCAGTACTTC
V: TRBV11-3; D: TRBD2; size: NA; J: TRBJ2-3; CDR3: CASSFRGGGADTQYF; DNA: TGTGCCAGCAGCTTCCGGGGGGGCGGCGCAGATACGCAGTATTTT
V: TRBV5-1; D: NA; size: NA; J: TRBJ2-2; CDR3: CASSLVATGELFF; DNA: TGCGCCAGCAGCCTCGTGGCTACCGGGGAGCTGTTTTTT